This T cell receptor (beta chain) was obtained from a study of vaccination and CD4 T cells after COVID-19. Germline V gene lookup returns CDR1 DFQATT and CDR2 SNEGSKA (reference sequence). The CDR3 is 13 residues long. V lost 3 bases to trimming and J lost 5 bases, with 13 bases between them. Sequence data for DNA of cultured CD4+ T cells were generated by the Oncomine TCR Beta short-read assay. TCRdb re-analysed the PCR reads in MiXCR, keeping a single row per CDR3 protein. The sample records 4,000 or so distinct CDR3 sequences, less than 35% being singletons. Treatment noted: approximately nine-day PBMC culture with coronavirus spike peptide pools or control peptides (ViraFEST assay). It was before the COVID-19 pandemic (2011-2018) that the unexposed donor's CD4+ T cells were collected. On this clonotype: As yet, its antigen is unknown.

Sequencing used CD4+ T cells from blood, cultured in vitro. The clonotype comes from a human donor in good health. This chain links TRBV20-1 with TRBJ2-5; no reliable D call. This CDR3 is CSARAPGVETQYF. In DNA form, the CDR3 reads TGCAGTGCTAGGGCCCCGGGCGTGGAGACCCAGTACTTC.